This entry lists 21 T cell receptor beta chains sequenced from one sample in a study of cytomegalovirus exposure and HLA in healthy donors. PCR was performed using 60 Vbeta and 13 Jbeta primers. Method: immunoSEQ multiplex PCR; TCRdb's copy keeps in-frame clones and lacks some. The sample contains 120,000 or so clones, around 72% of which appear only once. Sequences were obtained from PBMCs. These receptors originate from a man aged 25 to 45 in good health and CMV-seronegative.

This rearrangement joins TRBV27 to TRBJ2-2; D not certain. V shed 6 bases and J shed 0 bases, with 14 bases lying between them. The germline V gene has CDR1 MNHEY and CDR2 SMNVEV (reference sequence). This CDR3 spans 16 amino acids. The chain's CDR3 is CASSVISFANTGELFF. The CDR3 region has the DNA TGTGCCAGCAGCGTGATCAGTTTCGCGAACACCGGGGAGCTGTTTTTT.

V and J are TRBV2 and TRBJ1-1; D unclear. The germline gives CDR1 SNHLY, CDR2 FYNNEI. Trimming stripped 1 base from V and 2 bases from J, with 11 bases between. The CDR3 length is 15 residues. In nucleotides, the CDR3 is TGTGCCAGCAGTGAAGGCTCAGGTCGTAACACTGAAGCTTTCTTT. Its protein is CASSEGSGRNTEAFF.

Only a few counts were recorded for this clone. This chain connects TRBV10-2 to TRBJ1-6, with TRBD1 matching 8 bases. Germline CDR1 WSHSY, CDR2 SAAADI. The J segment lost 7 bases and the V segment lost 4 bases, leaving 9 bases of the junction unmatched. This CDR3 is 16 amino acids long. The CDR3 region has the DNA TGCGCCAGCAGTGGACAGGGGTACTTAGGAAATTCACCCCTCCACTTT. Residues: CASSGQGYLGNSPLHF.

The J gene is TRBJ1-2, the V gene TRBV5-1; D is unclear. CDR1 is SGHRS, CDR2 YFSETQ, per germline. V was trimmed by 3 bases and J by 4 bases, leaving 10 bases between them. This CDR3 is built from 13 residues. The CDR3 sequence is CASSSDGSYGYTF. The CDR3, as DNA: TGCGCCAGCAGCTCAGATGGTTCCTATGGCTACACCTTC.

The chain has TRBV9 and TRBJ1-1; tentative D call: TRBD1 (5 bases). The germline V gene encodes CDR1 SGDLS and CDR2 YYNGEE. The CDR3 covers 15 residues. Trimming removed 5 bases at V and 6 bases at J, with 20 bases between. The CDR3 DNA sequence: TGTGCCAGCAGTACGACACCAGGGTTAGGGCCTGAAGCTTTCTTT. This sequence encodes CASSTTPGLGPEAFF.

The rearrangement links TRBV7-9 to TRBJ2-3; 8 bases line up with TRBD2. The trim removed 7 bases at V and 2 bases at J, leaving 8 bases unmatched. Germline V gene lookup returns CDR1 SEHNR and CDR2 FQNEAQ (reference sequence). The CDR3 totals 15 residues. CDR3 sequence reads: CASNTGGGNTDTQYF. CDR3 bases: TGTGCCAGCAACACGGGGGGGGGTAACACAGATACGCAGTATTTT.

The rearrangement joins TRBV5-6 to TRBJ2-3; TRBD2 matches 11 bases. Germline V gene sequence: CDR1 SGHDT, CDR2 YYEEEE. Trimming at V came to 2 bases and at J to 2 bases, leaving 4 bases not matched to a gene. This CDR3 has 16 amino acids. The DNA for the CDR3 is TGTGCCAGCAGCTTACTAGCGGGGGTGAACACAGATACGCAGTATTTT. Its protein is CASSLLAGVNTDTQYF.

The V call is TRBV28, the J call TRBJ2-7, with a weak D call TRBD2 (5 bases). V dropped 3 bases and J dropped 3 bases, with 9 bases sitting between them. The CDR3 has 13 amino acids. CDR1 is MDHEN and CDR2 is SYDVKM in the germline V gene. In nucleotides, the CDR3 is TGTGCCAGCAGTTTTGAGGGTGACTACGAGCAGTACTTC. Protein: CASSFEGDYEQYF. Together with reference TRBV28 and TRBJ2-7, the CDR3 gives the full variable domain: DVKVTQSSRYLVKRTGEKVFLECVQDMDHENMFWYRQDPGLGLRLIYFSYDVKMKEKGDIPEGYSVSREKKERFSLILESASTNQTSMYLCASSFEGDYEQYFGPGTRLTVT.

The chain is built from TRBV6-1 and TRBJ2-1, with TRBD2 matching over 7 bases. Germline V gives CDR1 MNHNS, CDR2 SASEGT. This CDR3 is 14 amino acids long. The V segment lost 3 bases and the J segment 4 bases; nucleotides outside the gene matches: 3. CDR3 loop: CASSDLAGYNEQFF. Written as DNA, the CDR3 is TGTGCCAGCAGTGACTTAGCGGGTTACAATGAGCAGTTCTTC.

The V and J genes are TRBV7-2 and TRBJ1-2, with D perhaps matching TRBD1 (6 bases). Trimming removed 5 bases from V and 10 bases from J, with 20 bases in between. This CDR3 spans 14 amino acids. In germline, CDR1 is SGHTA, CDR2 FQGNSA. The CDR3: CASSHDAGAGVYTF. CDR3 sequence (DNA): TGTGCCAGCAGCCACGACGCGGGGGCCGGAGTCTACACCTTC.

This clone was detected a few times. V is TRBV11-2 and J is TRBJ2-3, with 8 bases fitting TRBD1. The CDR3 is 18 residues long. Germline CDR1 and CDR2: SGHAT and FQNNGV. V trimming: 0 bases; J trimming: 0 bases; junction bases outside the gene matches: 8. This CDR3 is CASSLDLPGTGSTDTQYF. CDR3 coding DNA: TGTGCCAGCAGCTTAGACCTTCCCGGGACAGGTAGCACAGATACGCAGTATTTT.

The chain has TRBV2 and TRBJ2-3; 7 nucleotides align to TRBD2. The CDR3 runs 15 residues. The J segment lost 3 bases and the V segment lost 4 bases, leaving 7 bases of the junction unmatched. Germline V lookup: CDR1 SNHLY, CDR2 FYNNEI. CDR3: CASSGFGLGTDTQYF. The DNA of the CDR3 is TGTGCCAGCAGTGGGTTCGGACTAGGTACAGATACGCAGTATTTT.

The CDR3 spells CASSQGQGIYGYTF. The CDR3 coding sequence is TGCGCCAGCAGCCAAGGACAGGGGATCTATGGCTACACCTTC. This chain joins TRBV4-1 and TRBJ1-2; TRBD1 matches at 8 bases. Per germline, CDR1 MGHRA and CDR2 YSYEKL. V was pared by 1 base and J by 4 bases, with 2 bases of the junction left unmatched. The CDR3 loop spans 14 amino acids.

This clone was seen only a few times. The rearrangement links TRBV30 to TRBJ1-6; TRBD1 might be the D (6 bases). This CDR3 has 15 residues. Germline loops: CDR1 GTSNPN, CDR2 SVGIG (reference sequence). Trimming pared 2 bases from V and 8 bases from J, leaving 16 bases between. CDR3 region: CAWSIIDRPDSPLHF. Here the CDR3 DNA reads TGTGCCTGGAGTATAATAGACAGGCCGGATTCACCCCTCCACTTT.

The V and J genes are TRBV5-1 and TRBJ2-3, with 11 bases that match TRBD2. The junction had 3 bases not matched to a gene; V was cut back by 4 bases and J by 5 bases. This CDR3 spans 14 amino acids. Germline V lookup: CDR1 SGHRS, CDR2 YFSETQ. The CDR3 loop reads CASSPGTSGDTQYF. CDR3 nucleotides: TGCGCCAGCAGCCCGGGGACTAGCGGAGATACGCAGTATTTT.

The gene calls are TRBV28 and TRBJ2-7; a possible D gene is TRBD2 (5 bases). Germline loops: CDR1 MDHEN, CDR2 SYDVKM. V shed 6 bases and J shed 6 bases, with 15 bases lying between them. This CDR3 has 13 amino acids. CDR3 loop: CASSLGAVAEQYF. The CDR3 DNA follows: TGTGCCAGCAGCCTCGGAGCGGTCGCCGAGCAGTACTTC.

The rearrangement links TRBV5-1 to TRBJ2-1; 7 nucleotides agree with TRBD2. This CDR3 region has 16 residues. Looked up from germline, CDR1 is SGHRS and CDR2 is YFSETQ. Unmatched junction bases numbered 5, after V lost 0 bases and J lost 2 bases. The CDR3 region is CASSLEPSGTYNEQFF. The CDR3 coding sequence is TGCGCCAGCAGCTTGGAACCTAGCGGAACCTACAATGAGCAGTTCTTC.

There are a few counts of this clone. The V gene is TRBV5-1, the J gene TRBJ1-4; D is perhaps TRBD1 (6 bases). Deletions cut 5 bases from V and 0 bases from J, with 14 bases between. Germline CDR1 SGHRS, CDR2 YFSETQ. The CDR3 is 16 residues long. The CDR3 loop reads CASSPGQSATNEKLFF. The CDR3 DNA reads TGCGCCAGCAGTCCTGGACAGTCTGCAACTAATGAAAAACTGTTTTTT.

The chain combines TRBV6-4 with TRBJ2-1; 9 bases are shared with TRBD2. V lost 5 bases, J lost 0 bases, and 11 bases stayed unmatched. This CDR3 has 18 residues. The germline V gene encodes CDR1 MRHNA and CDR2 SNTAGT. The CDR3 DNA reads TGTGCCAGCAGTCTATTCTCTAGCGGGATCCCCTCCTACAATGAGCAGTTCTTC. Its translation: CASSLFSSGIPSYNEQFF.

The chain has TRBV27 and TRBJ2-7; 7 nucleotides agree with TRBD2. Germline V CDR1 and CDR2: MNHEY, SMNVEV (reference sequence). This CDR3 region has 15 residues. Losses at the gene ends were 4 bases for V and 6 bases for J; bases not matched to a gene: 12. The DNA for the CDR3 is TGTGCCAGCAGTTCCCTCGGGCTAGCGGAAGGCGAGCAGTACTTC. The encoded protein is CASSSLGLAEGEQYF.

In this sample, this clone turned up once. V gene TRBV19 combines with J gene TRBJ1-1; D unresolved. The CDR3 runs to 14 residues. Germline CDR1 and CDR2: LNHDA and SQIVND (reference sequence). Trimming pared 3 bases from V and 1 base from J, leaving 9 bases between. The CDR3 nucleotides read TGTGCCAGTAGTATCTGGAGGGAGAACACTGAAGCTTTCTTT. It specifies CASSIWRENTEAFF.